This TCR beta chain was identified during a study of cytomegalovirus exposure and HLA in healthy donors. Both 60 Vbeta primers and 13 Jbeta primers went into the PCR. This table comes from immunoSEQ multiplex PCR, and its TCRdb copy is limited to in-frame clones, with some not included. The sample includes under 150,000 clones, 78% seen only once; the top ten take over 2.5%. Germline lookup yields CDR1 MNHEY and CDR2 SVGAGI. The ends were cut back, 11 bases at V and 4 bases at J, with 17 bases in the middle. The CDR3 totals 13 residues. This chain uses TRBV6-5 with TRBJ1-2; D not certain. This sequence was found in a male donor in good health and CMV-seronegative. The sequenced sample consisted of PBMCs. This chain's CDR3 is CAATPGRSYGYTF. CDR3 in DNA: TGTGCCGCTACGCCGGGAAGGAGCTATGGCTACACCTTC.